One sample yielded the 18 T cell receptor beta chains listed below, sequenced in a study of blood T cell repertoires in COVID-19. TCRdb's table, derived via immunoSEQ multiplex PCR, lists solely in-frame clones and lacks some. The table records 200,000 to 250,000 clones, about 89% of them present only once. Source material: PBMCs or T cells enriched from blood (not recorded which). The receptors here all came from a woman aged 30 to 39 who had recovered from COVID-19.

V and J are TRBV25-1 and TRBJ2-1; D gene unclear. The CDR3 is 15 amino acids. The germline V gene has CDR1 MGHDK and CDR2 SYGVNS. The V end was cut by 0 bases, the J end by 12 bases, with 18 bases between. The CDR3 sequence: CASSEYGPTSPGQFF. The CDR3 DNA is TGTGCCAGCAGTGAATATGGGCCCACGTCTCCCGGGCAGTTCTTC.

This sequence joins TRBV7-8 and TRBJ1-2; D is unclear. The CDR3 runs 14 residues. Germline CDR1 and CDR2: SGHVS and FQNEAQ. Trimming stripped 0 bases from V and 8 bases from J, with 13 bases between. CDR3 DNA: TGTGCCAGCAGCTTAGCGCGGGCTTCGGGCGGCTACACCTTC. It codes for CASSLARASGGYTF.

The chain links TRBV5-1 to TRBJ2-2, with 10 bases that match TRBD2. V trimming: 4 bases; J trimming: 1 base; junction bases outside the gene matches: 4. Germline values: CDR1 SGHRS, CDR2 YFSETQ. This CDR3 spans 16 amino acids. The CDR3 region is CASSAASGRNTGELFF. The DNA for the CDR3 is TGCGCCAGCAGCGCCGCTAGCGGGAGGAACACCGGGGAGCTGTTTTTT.

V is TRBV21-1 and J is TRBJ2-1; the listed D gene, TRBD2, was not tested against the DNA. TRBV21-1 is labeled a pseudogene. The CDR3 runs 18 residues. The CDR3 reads CASSPSTSAGKFSGQEFF. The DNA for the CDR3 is TGTGCCAGCAGCCCTTCTACCTCAGCGGGAAAGTTCAGCGGGCAGGAGTTCTTC.

In nucleotides, the CDR3 is TGTGCCAGCAGTGGGAAGGGGATTAGGAATCAGCCCCAGCATTTT. Amino acids: CASSGKGIRNQPQHF. The chain links TRBV28 to TRBJ1-5; a weak D match, TRBD1 (5 bases). The CDR3 extends over 15 amino acids. Germline CDR1 reads MDHEN; CDR2 reads SYDVKM. Trimming stripped 5 bases from V and 4 bases from J, with 15 bases between.

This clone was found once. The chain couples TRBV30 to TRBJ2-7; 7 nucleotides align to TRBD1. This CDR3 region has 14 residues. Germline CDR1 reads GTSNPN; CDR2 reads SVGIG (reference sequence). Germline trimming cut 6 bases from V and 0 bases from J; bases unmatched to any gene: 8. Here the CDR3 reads CACRTGRTSYEQYF. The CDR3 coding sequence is TGTGCCTGCCGGACAGGACGAACCTCCTACGAGCAGTACTTC. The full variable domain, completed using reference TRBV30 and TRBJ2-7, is SQTIHQWPATLVQPVGSPLSLECTVEGTSNPNLYWYRQAAGRGLQLLFYSVGIGQISSEVPQNLSASRPQDRQFILSSKKLLLSDSGFYLCACRTGRTSYEQYFGPGTRLTVT.

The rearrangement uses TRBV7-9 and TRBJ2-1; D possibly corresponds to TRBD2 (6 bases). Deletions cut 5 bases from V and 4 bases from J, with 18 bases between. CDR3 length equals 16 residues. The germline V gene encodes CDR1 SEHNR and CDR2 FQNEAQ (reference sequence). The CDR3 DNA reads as TGTGCCAGCAGCACCCCTCCTGGCGGGACTTACAATGAGCAGTTCTTC. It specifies CASSTPPGGTYNEQFF.

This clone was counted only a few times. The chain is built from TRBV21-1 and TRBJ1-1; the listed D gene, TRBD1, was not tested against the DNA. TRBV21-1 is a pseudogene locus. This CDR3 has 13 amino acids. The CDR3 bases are TGTGCCAGCAGGAAAGGGACAAACACTGAAGCTTTCTTT. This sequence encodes CASRKGTNTEAFF.

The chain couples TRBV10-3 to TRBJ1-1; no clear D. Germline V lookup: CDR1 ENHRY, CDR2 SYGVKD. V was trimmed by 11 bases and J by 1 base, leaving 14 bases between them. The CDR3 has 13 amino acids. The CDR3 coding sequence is TGTGCCGGGCGGGAGGCGACGAACACTGAAGCTTTCTTT. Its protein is CAGREATNTEAFF.

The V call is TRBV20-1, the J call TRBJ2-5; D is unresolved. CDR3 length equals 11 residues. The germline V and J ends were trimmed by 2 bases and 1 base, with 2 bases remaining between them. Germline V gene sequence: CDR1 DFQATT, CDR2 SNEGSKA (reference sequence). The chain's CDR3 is CSARRQETQYF. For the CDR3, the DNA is TGCAGTGCTAGACGCCAAGAGACCCAGTACTTC.

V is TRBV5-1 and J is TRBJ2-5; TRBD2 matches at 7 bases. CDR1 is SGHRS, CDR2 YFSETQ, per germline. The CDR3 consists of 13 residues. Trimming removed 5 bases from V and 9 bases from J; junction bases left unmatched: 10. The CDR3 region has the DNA TGCGCCAGCAGGGCGGGGGAAGGCGGGGCCCAGTACTTC. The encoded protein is CASRAGEGGAQYF.

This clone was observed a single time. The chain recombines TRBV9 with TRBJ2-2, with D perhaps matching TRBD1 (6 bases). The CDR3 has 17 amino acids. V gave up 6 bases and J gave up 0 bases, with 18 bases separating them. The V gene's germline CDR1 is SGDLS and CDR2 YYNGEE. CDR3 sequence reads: CASNLDIGTTNTGELFF. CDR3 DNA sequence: TGTGCCAGCAACCTAGATATCGGGACAACGAACACCGGGGAGCTGTTTTTT.

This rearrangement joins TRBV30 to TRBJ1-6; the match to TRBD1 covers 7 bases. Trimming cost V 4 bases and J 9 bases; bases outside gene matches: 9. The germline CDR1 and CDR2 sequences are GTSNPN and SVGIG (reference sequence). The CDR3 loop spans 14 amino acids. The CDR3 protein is CAWIAGTAVSPLHF. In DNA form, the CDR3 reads TGTGCCTGGATAGCTGGGACAGCGGTTTCACCCCTCCACTTT.

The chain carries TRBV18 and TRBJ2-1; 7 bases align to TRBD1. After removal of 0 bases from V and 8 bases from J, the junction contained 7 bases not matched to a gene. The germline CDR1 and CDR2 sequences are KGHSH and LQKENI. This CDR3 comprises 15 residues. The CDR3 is CASSPPLQGIDEQFF. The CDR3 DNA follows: TGTGCCAGCTCACCACCACTACAGGGGATCGATGAGCAGTTCTTC.

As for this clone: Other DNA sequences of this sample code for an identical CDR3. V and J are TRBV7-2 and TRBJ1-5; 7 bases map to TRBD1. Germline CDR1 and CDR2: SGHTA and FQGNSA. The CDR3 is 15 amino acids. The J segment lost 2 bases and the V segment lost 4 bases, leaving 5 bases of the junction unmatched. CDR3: CASSSGGGGNQPQHF. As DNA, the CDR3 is TGTGCCAGCAGCTCGGGAGGGGGCGGCAATCAGCCCCAGCATTTT.

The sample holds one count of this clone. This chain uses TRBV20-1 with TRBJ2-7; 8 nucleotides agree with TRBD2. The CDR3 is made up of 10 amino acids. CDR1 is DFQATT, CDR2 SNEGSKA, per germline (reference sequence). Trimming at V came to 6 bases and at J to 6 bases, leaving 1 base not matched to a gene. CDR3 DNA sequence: TGCAGTGCCGCGGGAGGCGAGCAGTACTTC. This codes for CSAAGGEQYF.

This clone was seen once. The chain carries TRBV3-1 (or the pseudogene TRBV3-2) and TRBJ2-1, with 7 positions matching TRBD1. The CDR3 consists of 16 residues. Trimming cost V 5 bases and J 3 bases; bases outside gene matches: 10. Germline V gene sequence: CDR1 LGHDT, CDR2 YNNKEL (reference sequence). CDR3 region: CASSFETGVGYNEQFF. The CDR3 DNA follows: TGTGCCAGCAGCTTCGAAACAGGGGTAGGCTACAATGAGCAGTTCTTC.

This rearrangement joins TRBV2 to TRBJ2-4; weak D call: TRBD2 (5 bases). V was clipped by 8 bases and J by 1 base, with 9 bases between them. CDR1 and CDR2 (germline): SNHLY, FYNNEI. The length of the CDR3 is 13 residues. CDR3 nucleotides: TGTGCCAGCGGCCGAGGGGCCAAAAACATTCAGTACTTC. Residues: CASGRGAKNIQYF.